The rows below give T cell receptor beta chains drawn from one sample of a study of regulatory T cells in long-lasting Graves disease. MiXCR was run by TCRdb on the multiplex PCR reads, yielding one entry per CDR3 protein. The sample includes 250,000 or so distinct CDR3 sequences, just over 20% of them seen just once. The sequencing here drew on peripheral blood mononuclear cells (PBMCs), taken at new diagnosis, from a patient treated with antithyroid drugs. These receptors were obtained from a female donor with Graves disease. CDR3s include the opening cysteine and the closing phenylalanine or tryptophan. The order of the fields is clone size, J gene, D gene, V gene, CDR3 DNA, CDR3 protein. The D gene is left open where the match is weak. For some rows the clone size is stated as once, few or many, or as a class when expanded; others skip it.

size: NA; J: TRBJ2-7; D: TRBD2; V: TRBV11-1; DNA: TGTGCCAGCAGCTTAGTCGCTAGCGGGGTTTACGAGCAGTACTTC; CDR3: CASSLVASGVYEQYF
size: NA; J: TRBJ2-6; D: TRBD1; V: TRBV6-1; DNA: TGTGCCAGCAGCGACAGGGGTACCGCTGGGGCCAACGTCCTGACTTTC; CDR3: CASSDRGTAGANVLTF
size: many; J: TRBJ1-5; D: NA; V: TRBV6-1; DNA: TGTGCCAGCAGGGAATGGGACAATCAGCCCCAGCATTTT; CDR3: CASREWDNQPQHF
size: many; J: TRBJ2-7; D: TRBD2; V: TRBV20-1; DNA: TGCAGTGCAAATAGCGGGGGCACCTACGAGCAGTACTTC; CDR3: CSANSGGTYEQYF
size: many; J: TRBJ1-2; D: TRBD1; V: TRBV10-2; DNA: TGCGCCAGCAAGGACAGGCTAGTCTATGGCTACACCTTC; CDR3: CASKDRLVYGYTF
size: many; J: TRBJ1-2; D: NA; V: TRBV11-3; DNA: TGTGCCAGCAGCCTAGGAACCTATGGCTACACCTTC; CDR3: CASSLGTYGYTF
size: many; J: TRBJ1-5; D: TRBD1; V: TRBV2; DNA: TGTGCCAGCAGTGATGGCAGGGGGGATCGGCCCCAGCATTTT; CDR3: CASSDGRGDRPQHF
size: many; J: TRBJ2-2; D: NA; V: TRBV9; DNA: TGTGCCAGCAGCGTTGCAGCCAACACCGGGGAGCTGTTTTTT; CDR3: CASSVAANTGELFF
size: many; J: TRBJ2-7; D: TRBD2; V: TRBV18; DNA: TGTGCCAGCTCGCGAGCGGGGGGGGTATACGAGCAGTACTTC; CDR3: CASSRAGGVYEQYF
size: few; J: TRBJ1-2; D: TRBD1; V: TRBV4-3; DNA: TGCGCCAGCAGCCAAGACTTCCCCGCAGGGGGCAACGGCTACACCTTC; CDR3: CASSQDFPAGGNGYTF
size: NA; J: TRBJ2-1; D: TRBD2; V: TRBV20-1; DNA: TGCAGTGCTATCCCGACTAGCGGGGACCCTTCCTACAATGAGCAGTTCTTC; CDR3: CSAIPTSGDPSYNEQFF
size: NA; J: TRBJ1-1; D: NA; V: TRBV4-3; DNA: TGCGCCAGCAGTTACCGGGACATATATGCGAACACTGAAGCTTTCTTT; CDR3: CASSYRDIYANTEAFF
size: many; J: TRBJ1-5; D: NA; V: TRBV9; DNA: TGTGCCAGCAGCGTCCGAGTCAATCAGCCCCAGCATTTT; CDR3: CASSVRVNQPQHF
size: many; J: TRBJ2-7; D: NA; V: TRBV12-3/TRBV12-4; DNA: TGTGCCAGCACCCCCGGGACGGGGGAGCAGTACTTC; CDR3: CASTPGTGEQYF
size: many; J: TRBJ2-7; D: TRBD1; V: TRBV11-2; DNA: TGTGCCAGCAGCACAAGTCTAGGGTGGGGACAGGGAACTATCTCGAACGAGCAGTACTTC; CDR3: CASSTSLGWGQGTISNEQYF
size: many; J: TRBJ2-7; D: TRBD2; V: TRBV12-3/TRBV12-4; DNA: TGTGCCAGCAGTTTAGAAGCGGGAGGGCCGTACGAGCAGTACTTC; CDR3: CASSLEAGGPYEQYF
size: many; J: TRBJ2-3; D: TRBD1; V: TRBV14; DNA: TGTGCCAGCAGCCCCCACCAGGGGGACGGGACAGATACGCAGTATTTT; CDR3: CASSPHQGDGTDTQYF